The source of this T cell receptor (beta chain) is a study of molecular identifiers for immune sequencing clone quantification. TCRdb re-analysed the PCR reads in MiXCR, keeping a single row per CDR3 protein. The sample has some 320,000 distinct CDR3 sequences; over 20% are singletons. This clonotype has just a few counts. Its antigen is unidentified. A CD8+CD4-CCR7+CD45RA+ gate was used to sort naive CD8 T cells. Germline V CDR1 and CDR2: MNHEY, SVGEGT. V lost 6 bases and J lost 1, with 18 bases in between. The CDR3 runs to 16 residues. Study findings and constraints: Over 97% of effector molecules, yet under 1% of naive-cell molecules, were held by clones above 20 RNA copies. Reportedly, one cell's Jurkat TCR RNA was detected within 1,100,000 naive CD8 cells.

The chain carries TRBV6-2 or TRBV6-3 and TRBJ1-1; D is uncertain. Sequencing input: naive CD8+ T cells from blood, with Jurkat cell RNA spiked in. The subset here: FACS-sorted CD8+CD4-CCR7+CD45RA+ naive T cells. The origin of this receptor is a human donor in good health. Some libraries in this study had Jurkat cell RNA spiked in. CDR3 bases: TGTGCCAGCAGGAGTCCAATGAGACACCAGAACACTGAAGCTTTCTTT. Translating gives CASRSPMRHQNTEAFF.